This TCR beta chain originates from a study of blood T cell repertoires in COVID-19. The germline CDR1 and CDR2 sequences are SNHLY and FYNNEI. The V gene lost 4 bases and the J gene lost 0 bases, with 16 bases spanning the gap. The CDR3 spans 18 residues. Under the authors' procedure: How many nucleated cells were present was estimated from reference gene primer amplification. Only in-frame clones appear in the TCRdb table, and some are missing; sequencing was by immunoSEQ multiplex PCR. D and trimming were read from the DNA, whereas the V and J calls and clone size are those reported in that table. The sample includes 52,000 or so clones, 90% of them seen just once.

The source is a human donor in a cohort sampled during active COVID-19. The sample taken for sequencing was peripheral blood. The chain is built from TRBV2 and TRBJ1-6; D uncertain. Here the CDR3 reads CASSADIPQSSYNSPLHF. CDR3 DNA sequence: TGTGCCAGCAGTGCTGACATCCCCCAGAGCTCCTATAATTCACCCCTCCACTTT.